This T cell receptor (beta chain) was identified during a study of cytomegalovirus exposure and HLA in healthy donors. In the study overall: The Caucasian-associated ancestry cluster held around 76% of a few hundred genotyped donors. Regarding the study as a whole: The listing of roughly 160 TCR beta chains classed them as cytomegalovirus-associated. The majority of TCR sequences were rare, yet some public TCRs appeared in many donors. Sequencing depth roughly uniform across donors was assumed in presence/absence analyses.

It was with 60 Vbeta and 13 Jbeta primers that the PCR ran. Clones were read by immunoSEQ multiplex PCR, and TCRdb kept only the in-frame ones, dropping some. The table includes 90,000 to 140,000 clones, over 9.5% detected once. In regard to this clone: Its antigen is unidentified.

The CDR3 length is 15 residues. Germline CDR1 and CDR2: KGHSH and LQKENI. The rearrangement uses TRBV18 and TRBJ2-5, with 9 nucleotides matching TRBD1. The tail of the sequence fits TRBJ2-7 better, so the J call may be wrong. This sequence was found in a man aged 40-49 years in good health and CMV-seropositive. Sequenced input: PBMCs. CDR3 nucleotide sequence: TGTGCCAGCTCACCAGGGTCGGGACAGGGCTACGAGCAGTACTTC. This gives the protein CASSPGSGQGYEQYF.